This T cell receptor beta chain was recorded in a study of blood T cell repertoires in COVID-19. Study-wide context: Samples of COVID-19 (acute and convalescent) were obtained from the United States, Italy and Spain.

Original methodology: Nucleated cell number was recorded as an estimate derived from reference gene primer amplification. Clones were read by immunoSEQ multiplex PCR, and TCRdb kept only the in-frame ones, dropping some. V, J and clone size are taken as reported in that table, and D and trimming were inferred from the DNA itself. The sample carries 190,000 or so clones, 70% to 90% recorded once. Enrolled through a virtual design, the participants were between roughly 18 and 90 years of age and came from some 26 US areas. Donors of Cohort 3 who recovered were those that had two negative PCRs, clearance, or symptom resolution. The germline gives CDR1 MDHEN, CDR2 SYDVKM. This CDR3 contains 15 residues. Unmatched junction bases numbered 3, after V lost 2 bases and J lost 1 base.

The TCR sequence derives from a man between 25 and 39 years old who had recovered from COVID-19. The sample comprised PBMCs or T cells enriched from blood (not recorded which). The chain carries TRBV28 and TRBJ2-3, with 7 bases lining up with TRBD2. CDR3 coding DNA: TGTGCCAGCAGTTTAGGGAGGGTGGGCACAGATACGCAGTATTTT. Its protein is CASSLGRVGTDTQYF.